This T cell receptor (beta chain) was sequenced during a study of CD8+ T cells in alopecia areata. cDNA prepared by RNA extraction and subsequent reverse transcription served as the template for sequencing. Using immunoSEQ multiplex PCR, the repertoire was profiled, and TCRdb retains in-frame clones only, with some absent. The data contain under 350,000 clones, more than 45% of them singletons. The CDR3 loop spans 17 amino acids. V lost 7 bases to trimming and J lost 0 bases, with 16 bases between them. In germline, CDR1 is SEHNR, CDR2 FQNEAQ (reference sequence). This clone came up a few times. The treatment is: oral pan-JAK inhibitor, 5-10 mg twice daily.

The chain combines TRBV7-9 with TRBJ2-6, with D possibly being TRBD1 (5 bases). This specimen consisted of CD4+ T cells sorted from blood, obtained at week 24, from a patient treated with tofacitinib. The receptor's source is a human donor with alopecia areata. CDR3 DNA: TGTGCCAGCATTTCGGTAGGGGATGGCTCTGGGGCCAACGTCCTGACTTTC. This translates into CASISVGDGSGANVLTF.